This T cell receptor (beta chain) emerged from a study of blood T cell repertoires in COVID-19. In the study overall: Spain, Italy and the United States supplied samples that represented acute and convalescent COVID-19.

Sequenced by immunoSEQ multiplex PCR; TCRdb stores in-frame clones only, minus some. The sample lists around 330,000 clones; 85% were seen once. V was trimmed by 5 bases and J by 3 bases, leaving 10 bases between them. CDR1 is MNHEY, CDR2 SVGAGI, per germline. This CDR3 spans 13 amino acids. Membership in each cohort depended on participant-reported clinical history. The source is a woman aged 25 to 45 who had been exposed to COVID-19. The rearrangement joins TRBV6-5 to TRBJ1-2; tentative D call: TRBD1 (6 bases). Sequenced material: PBMCs or T cells enriched from blood (not recorded which). CDR3 sequence reads: CASSRQVHYGYTF. CDR3 nucleotides: TGTGCCAGCAGTAGACAGGTGCACTATGGCTACACCTTC.